Detailed here is one T cell receptor (beta chain). Its antigen remains unknown. This sample is drawn from a study of Ad26.COV2.S vaccination and SARS-CoV-2 variants. Sequencing used immunoSEQ multiplex PCR; TCRdb keeps in-frame clones, though not all of them. The table includes just over 350,000 clones, 70% to 90% detected once. Points from the study as a whole: Compared with placebo recipients, vaccine recipients had higher spike-specific TCR breadth. Whether participants received vaccine or placebo, their non-spike TCR breadth was similar.

Treatment noted: around 19 received Ad26.COV2.S at low or high dose, single or two shots; about 5 received placebo; per-sample allocation not given. Sample collection was performed on day 63 after the first vaccine or placebo injection. In Boston, the donor was an adult between 18-55 years of age. The sample consisted of peripheral blood, taken in a trial of Ad26.COV2.S vaccine versus placebo. The sequence was collected from a person between 18 and 60 years old who received the Ad26.COV2.S COVID-19 vaccine or a placebo.

The CDR3 loop is CASSYPGAGNTIYF. The CDR3 DNA sequence: TGTGCCAGCAGTTACCCAGGGGCCGGAAACACCATATATTTT. This sequence joins TRBV6-2 or TRBV6-3 and TRBJ1-3, with D tentatively TRBD1 (6 bases). The length of the CDR3 is 14 residues. In germline, CDR1 is MNHEY, CDR2 SVGEGT. The ends were cut back, 2 bases at V and 4 bases at J, with 9 bases in the middle.